Sequencing of this TCR beta chain was carried out in a study of T cell responses to AZD1222 COVID-19 vaccine. Study-wide results and caveats: The study reported that nearly half of spike-specific TCRs target unmutated variant regions.

The junction had 9 bases not matched to a gene; V was cut back by 4 bases and J by 0 bases. Germline V lookup: CDR1 LNHDA, CDR2 SQIVND (reference sequence). The CDR3 length is 18 residues. Here immunoSEQ multiplex PCR was the method, and the copy in TCRdb shows in-frame clones only, minus some. This table has 140,000 to 150,000 clones, 85% to 95% appearing once. This clone has just a few counts. What it recognizes is unknown. The chain couples TRBV19 to TRBJ2-1; 10 nucleotides line up with TRBD2. Sequenced material: peripheral blood, taken on day 0 of AZD1222 vaccination. This sequence originates from an adult in good health. CDR3 nucleotides: TGTGCCAGTAGTACAGCCGGACTAGCGGAGAGCTCCTACAATGAGCAGTTCTTC. Amino acids: CASSTAGLAESSYNEQFF.